Given below is one TCR beta chain in context. The antigen remains undetermined. Time point defined: newly diagnosed GD, antithyroid drugs for less than 3 months. After RNA was extracted from PBMCs, the TCR library was made from it. This entry belongs to a study of regulatory T cells in long-lasting Graves disease. Study outcomes and limitations: Sharing of public clonotypes was greater in persistent patients (around 3,000) than in new patients (more than 900).

Assembly of TCR beta libraries relied on iRepertoire HTBI primers together with Arm-PCR of CDR3 regions. TCRdb called the multiplex PCR reads again in MiXCR, with one record for every CDR3 protein. The sample holds roughly 420,000 distinct CDR3 sequences; 15% to 20% are singletons and the top ten take approximately 11%. These records were also assigned to another study, of T cells in Graves' hyperthyroidism and ophthalmopathy.

Specimen: peripheral blood mononuclear cells (PBMCs), collected at new diagnosis, from a patient treated with antithyroid drugs. This TCR derives from a woman aged 25 to 39 with Graves disease.

The CDR3 DNA follows: TGTGCCAGCATCCGGCGGGGAATGAACACTGAAGCTTTCTTT. The encoded protein is CASIRRGMNTEAFF. This chain joins TRBV6-1 and TRBJ1-1; D is ambiguous. CDR3 size: 14 residues. The ends were cut back, 7 bases at V and 0 bases at J, with 12 bases in the middle. Germline values: CDR1 MNHNS, CDR2 SASEGT.